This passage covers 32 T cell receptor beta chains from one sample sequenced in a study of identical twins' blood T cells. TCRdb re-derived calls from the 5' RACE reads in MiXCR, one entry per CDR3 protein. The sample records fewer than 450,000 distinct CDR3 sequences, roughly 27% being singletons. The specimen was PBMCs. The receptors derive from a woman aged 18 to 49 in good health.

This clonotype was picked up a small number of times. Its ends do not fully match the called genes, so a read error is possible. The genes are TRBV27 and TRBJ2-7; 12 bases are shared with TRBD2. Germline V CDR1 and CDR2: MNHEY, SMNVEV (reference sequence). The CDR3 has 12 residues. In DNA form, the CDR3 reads TGTGCCAGCAGGCGGACTAGCGGGATTCTCCTCTTC. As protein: CASRRTSGILLF.

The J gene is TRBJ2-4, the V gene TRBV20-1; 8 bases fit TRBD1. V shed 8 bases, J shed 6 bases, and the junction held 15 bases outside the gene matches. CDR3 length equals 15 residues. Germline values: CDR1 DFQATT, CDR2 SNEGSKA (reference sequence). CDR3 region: CSLSIPGGRGNIQYF. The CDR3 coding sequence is TGCAGTTTATCAATTCCAGGGGGCCGGGGAAACATTCAGTACTTC.

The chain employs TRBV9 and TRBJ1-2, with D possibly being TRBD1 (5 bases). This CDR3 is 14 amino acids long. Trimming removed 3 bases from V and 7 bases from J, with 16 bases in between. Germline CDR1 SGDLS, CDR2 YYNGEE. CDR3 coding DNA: TGTGCCAGCAGCGCCGGGCTAGGGGATTCTGGCTACACCTTC. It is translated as CASSAGLGDSGYTF.

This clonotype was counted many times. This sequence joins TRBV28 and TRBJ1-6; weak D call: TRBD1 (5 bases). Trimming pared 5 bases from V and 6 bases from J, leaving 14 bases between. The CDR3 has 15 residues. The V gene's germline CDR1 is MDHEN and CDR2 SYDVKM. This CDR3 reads CASSPPGLVNSPLHF. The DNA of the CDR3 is TGTGCCAGCAGTCCTCCGGGGCTAGTTAATTCACCCCTCCACTTT.

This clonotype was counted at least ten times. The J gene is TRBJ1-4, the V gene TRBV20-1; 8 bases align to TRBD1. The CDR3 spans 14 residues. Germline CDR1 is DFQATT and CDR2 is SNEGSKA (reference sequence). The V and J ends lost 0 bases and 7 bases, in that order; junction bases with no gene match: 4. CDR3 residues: CSARDPGGLEKLFF. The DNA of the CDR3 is TGCAGTGCTAGAGATCCAGGGGGCCTTGAAAAACTGTTTTTT.

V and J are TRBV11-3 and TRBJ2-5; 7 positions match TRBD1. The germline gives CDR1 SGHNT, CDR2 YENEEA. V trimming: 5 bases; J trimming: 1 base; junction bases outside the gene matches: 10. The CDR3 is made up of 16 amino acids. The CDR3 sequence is CASSPPPRGSQETQYF. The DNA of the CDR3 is TGTGCCAGCAGCCCGCCCCCCAGGGGGAGCCAAGAGACCCAGTACTTC.

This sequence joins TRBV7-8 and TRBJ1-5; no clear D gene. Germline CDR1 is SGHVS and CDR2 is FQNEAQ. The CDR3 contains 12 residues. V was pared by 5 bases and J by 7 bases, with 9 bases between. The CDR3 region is CASSPNPQPQHF. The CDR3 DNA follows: TGTGCCAGCAGCCCTAACCCCCAGCCCCAGCATTTT.

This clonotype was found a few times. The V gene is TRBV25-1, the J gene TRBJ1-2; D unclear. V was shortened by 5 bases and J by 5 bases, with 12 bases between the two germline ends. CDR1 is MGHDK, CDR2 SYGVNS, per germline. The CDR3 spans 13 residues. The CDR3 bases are TGTGCCAGCAGTCTCGGGGAGCGATATGGCTACACCTTC. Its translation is CASSLGERYGYTF.

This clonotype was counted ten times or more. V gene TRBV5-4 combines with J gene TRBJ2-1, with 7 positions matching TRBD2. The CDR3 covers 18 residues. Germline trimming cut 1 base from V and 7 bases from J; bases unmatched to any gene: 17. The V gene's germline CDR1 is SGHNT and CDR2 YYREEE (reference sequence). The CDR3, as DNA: TGTGCCAGCAGCTTGTTCCAGCGGGGCGACCTCATTCTGAATGAGCAGTTCTTC. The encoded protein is CASSLFQRGDLILNEQFF.

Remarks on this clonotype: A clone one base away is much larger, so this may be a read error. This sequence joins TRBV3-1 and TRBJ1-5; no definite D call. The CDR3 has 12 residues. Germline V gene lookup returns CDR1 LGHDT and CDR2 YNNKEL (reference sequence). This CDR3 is CASSQGRQHQHF. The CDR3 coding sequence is TGTGCCAGCAGCCAAGGGCGTCAGCACCAGCATTTT.

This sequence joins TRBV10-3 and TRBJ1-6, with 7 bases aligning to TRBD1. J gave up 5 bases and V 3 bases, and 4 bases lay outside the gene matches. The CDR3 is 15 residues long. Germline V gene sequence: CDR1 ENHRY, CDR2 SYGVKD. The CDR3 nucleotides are TGTGCCATCAGTGATAAAGGGACAGATAATTCACCCCTCCACTTT. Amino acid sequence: CAISDKGTDNSPLHF.

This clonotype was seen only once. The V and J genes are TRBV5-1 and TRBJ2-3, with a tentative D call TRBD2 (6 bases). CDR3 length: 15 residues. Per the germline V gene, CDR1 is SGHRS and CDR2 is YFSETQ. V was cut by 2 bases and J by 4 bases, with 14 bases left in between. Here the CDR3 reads CASSFGGSYADTQYF. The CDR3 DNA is TGCGCCAGCAGCTTCGGAGGGAGCTACGCAGATACGCAGTATTTT. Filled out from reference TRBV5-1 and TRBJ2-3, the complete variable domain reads KAGVTQTPRYLIKTRGQQVTLSCSPISGHRSVSWYQQTPGQGLQFLFEYFSETQRNKGNFPGRFSGRQFSNSRSEMNVSTLELGDSALYLCASSFGGSYADTQYFGPGTRLTVL.

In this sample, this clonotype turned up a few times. CDR3 loop: CSVEFREGAFF. The CDR3 coding sequence is TGCAGCGTTGAATTCAGGGAAGGGGCTTTCTTT. The chain carries TRBV29-1 and TRBJ1-1; D is perhaps TRBD1 (5 bases). Germline CDR1 is SQVTM and CDR2 is ANQGSEA. CDR3 length: 11 amino acids. V was trimmed by 2 bases and J by 11 bases, leaving 12 bases between them.

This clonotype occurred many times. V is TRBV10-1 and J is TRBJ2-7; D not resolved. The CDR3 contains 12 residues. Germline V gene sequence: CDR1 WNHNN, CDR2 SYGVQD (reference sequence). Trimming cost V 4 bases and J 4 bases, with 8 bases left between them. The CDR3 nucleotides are TGCGCCAGCAGTGCGGACGGATACGAGCAGTACTTC. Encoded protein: CASSADGYEQYF.

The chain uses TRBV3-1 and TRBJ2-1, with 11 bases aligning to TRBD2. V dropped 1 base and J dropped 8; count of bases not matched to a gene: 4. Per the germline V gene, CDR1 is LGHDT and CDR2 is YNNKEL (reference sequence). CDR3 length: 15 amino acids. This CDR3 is CASSQVAGGHHEQFF. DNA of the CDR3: TGTGCCAGCAGCCAAGTAGCGGGGGGGCATCATGAGCAGTTCTTC.

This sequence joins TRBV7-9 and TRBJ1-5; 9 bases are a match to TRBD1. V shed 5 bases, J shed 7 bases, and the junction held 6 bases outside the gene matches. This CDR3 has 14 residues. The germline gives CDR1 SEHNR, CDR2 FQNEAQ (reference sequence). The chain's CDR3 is CASSAGQGEQPQHF. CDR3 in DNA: TGTGCCAGCAGCGCGGGACAGGGAGAGCAGCCCCAGCATTTT.

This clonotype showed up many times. The CDR3 region is CASSLTDTNYGYTF. CDR3 nucleotides: TGTGCCAGCAGCTTAACAGACACTAACTATGGCTACACCTTC. The chain recombines TRBV11-2 with TRBJ1-2; D remains unclear. V was pared by 2 bases and J by 0 bases, with 7 bases between. This CDR3 has 14 residues. Germline V gene sequence: CDR1 SGHAT, CDR2 FQNNGV.

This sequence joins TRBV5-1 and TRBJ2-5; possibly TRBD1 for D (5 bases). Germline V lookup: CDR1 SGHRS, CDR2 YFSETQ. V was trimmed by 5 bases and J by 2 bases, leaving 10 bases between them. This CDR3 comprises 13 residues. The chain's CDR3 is CASSSDNQETQYF. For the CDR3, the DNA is TGCGCCAGCAGTTCGGACAATCAAGAGACCCAGTACTTC.

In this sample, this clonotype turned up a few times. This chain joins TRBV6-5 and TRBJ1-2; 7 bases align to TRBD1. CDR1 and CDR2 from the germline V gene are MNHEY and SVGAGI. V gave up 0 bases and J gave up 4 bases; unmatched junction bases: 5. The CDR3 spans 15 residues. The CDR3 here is CASSYSQGIFYGYTF. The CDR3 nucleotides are TGTGCCAGCAGTTACTCACAGGGGATATTCTATGGCTACACCTTC.

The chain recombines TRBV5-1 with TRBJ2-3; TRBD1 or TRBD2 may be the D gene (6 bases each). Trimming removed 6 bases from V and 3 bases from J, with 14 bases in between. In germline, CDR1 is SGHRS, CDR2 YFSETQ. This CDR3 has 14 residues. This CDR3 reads CASTVTGRTDTQYF. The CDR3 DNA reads TGCGCCAGCACAGTTACAGGGAGGACAGATACGCAGTATTTT. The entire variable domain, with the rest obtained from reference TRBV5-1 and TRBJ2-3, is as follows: KAGVTQTPRYLIKTRGQQVTLSCSPISGHRSVSWYQQTPGQGLQFLFEYFSETQRNKGNFPGRFSGRQFSNSRSEMNVSTLELGDSALYLCASTVTGRTDTQYFGPGTRLTVL.

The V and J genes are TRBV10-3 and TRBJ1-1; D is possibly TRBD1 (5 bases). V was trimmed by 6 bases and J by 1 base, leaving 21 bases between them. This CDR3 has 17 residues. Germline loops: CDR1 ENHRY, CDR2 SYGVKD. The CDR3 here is CAISTGTVLERNTEAFF. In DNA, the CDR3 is TGTGCCATCAGCACGGGGACCGTCCTCGAGAGGAACACTGAAGCTTTCTTT.

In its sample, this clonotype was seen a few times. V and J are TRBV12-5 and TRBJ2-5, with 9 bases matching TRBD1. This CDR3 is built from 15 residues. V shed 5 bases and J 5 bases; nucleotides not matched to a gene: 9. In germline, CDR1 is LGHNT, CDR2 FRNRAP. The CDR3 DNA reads TGTGCTAGTGGTCTTCGGACAGGGGAGGAGGAGACCCAGTACTTC. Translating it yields CASGLRTGEEETQYF.

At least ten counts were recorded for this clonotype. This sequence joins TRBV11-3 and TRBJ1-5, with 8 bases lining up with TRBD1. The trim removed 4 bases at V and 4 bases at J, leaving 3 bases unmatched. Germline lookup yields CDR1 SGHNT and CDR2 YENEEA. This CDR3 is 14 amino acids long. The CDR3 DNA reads TGTGCCAGCAGCTCACGGACAGGGAATCAGCCCCAGCATTTT. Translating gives CASSSRTGNQPQHF. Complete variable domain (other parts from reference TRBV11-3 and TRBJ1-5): EAGVVQSPRYKIIEKKQPVAFWCNPISGHNTLYWYLQNLGQGPELLIRYENEEAVDDSQLPKDRFSAERLKGVDSTLKIQPAELGDSAVYLCASSSRTGNQPQHFGDGTRLSIL.

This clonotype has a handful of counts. The CDR3 DNA sequence: TGTGCCAGCAGGGGTCCGGCAGTCTTACAAGAGACCCAGTACTTC. It is translated as CASRGPAVLQETQYF. The chain combines TRBV28 with TRBJ2-5, with D uncertain. The CDR3 is 15 amino acids. Germline V CDR1 and CDR2: MDHEN, SYDVKM. Between the trimmed V and J ends, which lost 6 bases and 2 bases, there was a span of 16 bases.

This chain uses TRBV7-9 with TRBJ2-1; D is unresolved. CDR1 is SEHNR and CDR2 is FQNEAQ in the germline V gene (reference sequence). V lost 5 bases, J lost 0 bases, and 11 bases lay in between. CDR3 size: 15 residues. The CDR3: CASSMTRSSYNEQFF. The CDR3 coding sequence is TGTGCCAGCAGCATGACTCGGAGCTCCTACAATGAGCAGTTCTTC.

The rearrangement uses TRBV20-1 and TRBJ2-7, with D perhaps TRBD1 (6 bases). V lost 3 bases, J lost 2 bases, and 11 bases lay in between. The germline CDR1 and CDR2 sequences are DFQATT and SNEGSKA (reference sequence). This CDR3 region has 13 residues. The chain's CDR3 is CSASPGQPYEQYF. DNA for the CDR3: TGCAGTGCTAGCCCCGGACAGCCCTACGAGCAGTACTTC.

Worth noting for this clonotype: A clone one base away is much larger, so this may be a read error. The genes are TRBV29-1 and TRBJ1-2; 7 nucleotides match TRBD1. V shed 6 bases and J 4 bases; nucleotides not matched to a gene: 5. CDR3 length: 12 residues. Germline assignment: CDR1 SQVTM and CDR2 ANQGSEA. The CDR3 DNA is TGCAGCGTCGCCCGGACAGGCTATGGCTACACCTTC. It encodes CSVARTGYGYTF.

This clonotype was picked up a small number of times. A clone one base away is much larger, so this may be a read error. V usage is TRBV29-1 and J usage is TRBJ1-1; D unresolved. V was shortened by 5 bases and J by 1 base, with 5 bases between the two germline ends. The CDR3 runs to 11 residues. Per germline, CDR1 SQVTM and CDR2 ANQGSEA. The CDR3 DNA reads TGCAGCGTTATCAGGAACACTGAAGCTTTCTTT. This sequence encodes CSVIRNTEAFF.

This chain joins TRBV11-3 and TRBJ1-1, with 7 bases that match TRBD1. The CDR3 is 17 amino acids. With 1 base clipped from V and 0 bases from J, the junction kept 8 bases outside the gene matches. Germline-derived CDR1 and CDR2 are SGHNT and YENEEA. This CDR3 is CASSLGRKTGLNTEAFF. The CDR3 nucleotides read TGTGCCAGCAGCTTAGGACGAAAGACAGGGCTGAACACTGAAGCTTTCTTT.

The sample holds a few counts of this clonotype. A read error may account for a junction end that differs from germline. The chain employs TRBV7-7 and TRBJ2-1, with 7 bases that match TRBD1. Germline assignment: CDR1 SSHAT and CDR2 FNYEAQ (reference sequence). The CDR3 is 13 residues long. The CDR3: CASSQTGYNEQFF. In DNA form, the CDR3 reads TGTGCTAGCAGCCAGACAGGGTACAATGAGCAGTTCTTC.

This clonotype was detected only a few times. The CDR3 here is CASKRLARYEQYF. The CDR3 region has the DNA TGTGCCAGCAAAAGGCTAGCACGATACGAGCAGTACTTC. The J gene is TRBJ2-7, the V gene TRBV6-2 or TRBV6-3; TRBD2 is a possible D gene (5 bases). This CDR3 contains 13 residues. V gave up 7 bases and J gave up 4 bases, with 14 bases separating them. Germline V gives CDR1 MNHEY, CDR2 SVGEGT.

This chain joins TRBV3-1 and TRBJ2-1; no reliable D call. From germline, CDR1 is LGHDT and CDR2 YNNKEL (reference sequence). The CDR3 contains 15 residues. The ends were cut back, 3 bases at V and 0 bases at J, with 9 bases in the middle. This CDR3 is CASSQDQLSYNEQFF. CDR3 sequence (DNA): TGTGCCAGCAGCCAGGACCAACTCTCCTACAATGAGCAGTTCTTC.